This T cell receptor (beta chain) derives from a study of early T cells in non-severe SARS-CoV-2 infection (dated by TCRdb to about 2021). Broadly, across the study: Because TCR sequencing relied on bulk RNA taken from unsorted whole blood, pairing of alpha and beta chains was not possible. Study-level results and caveats: Matching against VDJdb was skewed toward anti-spike CD8 responses, likely underestimated virus-specific expansions, and missed private and CD4 specificities.

CDR1 SGDLS and CDR2 YYNGEE were looked up in the germline V gene. The CDR3 starts with the cysteine, ends with the phenylalanine, and has 17 residues. Only the CDR3 DNA stays, 51 bases, in frame from base 1. The trim is 4 bases for V and 0 bases for J, with a gap of 17 bases between the germline ends. This was a case-control study nested in a cohort of healthcare workers in London, UK, who had nasopharyngeal swab PCR tests and blood samples taken every week. Between 23 and 31 March 2020, the week of the UK lockdown, healthcare workers were enrolled and then followed up weekly for as long as 16 weeks. The protocol used for the library was 5' RACE. Data came from a NextSeq 500. Unique molecular identifiers were attached to individual cDNA molecules in the TCR library protocol so that sequencing error and PCR bias could be corrected. Both TCR alpha and beta chains were sequenced, and tight co-correlation was observed between alpha and beta sequence abundances in each sample. The authors processed their data as follows. Decombinator V4 was used to annotate TCR sequences for V gene, J gene and CDR3. TCRs were defined as expanded if a significant change between any two time points was detected under a Poisson model with p below 0.0001. Abundances of TCRs were expressed as counts per million after normalisation to the total number of TCRs sequenced in each sample. TRAV1-2 paired with TRAJ12, TRAJ20 or TRAJ33 defined MAIT TCRs, while TRAV10 paired with TRAJ18 defined iNKT TCRs. VDJdb, accessed 1 November 2021, was searched for CMV, EBV and SARS-CoV-2 annotated TCRs, with TCRs annotated for multiple antigens excluded. TCRdb reanalyzed the raw reads on its own, using fastp at Q25 for trimming and MiXCR for clone calling, and kept in-frame beta chains. When rows share a CDR3 protein, they turn into one entry using the most common DNA and genes. The V and J calls reflect TCRdb's pipeline rather than the authors' work. The sample yields more than 20,000 distinct CDR3 sequences; around 4.5% were counted once. 4% to 5% of the sample goes to the ten largest clones.

This clonotype appeared a few times. Its antigen remains undetermined. Per-base qualities were not stored, and no clone one base away is much larger. This TCR was recovered from an adult who was a healthcare worker with PCR-confirmed SARS-CoV-2 infection or an uninfected control (not recorded which). The sequencing input was whole blood. The sequence is built from TRBV9 and TRBJ2-1, with the D segment possibly TRBD1 or TRBD2, each aligning over 6 bases. The CDR3 in this case is CASSYQTGASSYNEQFF. The nucleotide sequence is TGTGCCAGCAGCTATCAAACGGGGGCGAGCTCCTACAATGAGCAGTTCTTC.